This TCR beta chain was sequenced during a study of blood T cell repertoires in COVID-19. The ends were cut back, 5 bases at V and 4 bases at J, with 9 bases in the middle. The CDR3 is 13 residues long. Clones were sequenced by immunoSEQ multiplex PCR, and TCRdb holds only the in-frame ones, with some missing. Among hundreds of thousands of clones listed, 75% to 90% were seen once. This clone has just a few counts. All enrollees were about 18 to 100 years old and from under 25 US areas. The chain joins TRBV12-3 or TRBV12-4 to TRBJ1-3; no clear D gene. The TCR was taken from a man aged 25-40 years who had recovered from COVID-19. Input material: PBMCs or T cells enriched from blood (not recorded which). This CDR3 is CASSLQLGNTIYF. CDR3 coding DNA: TGTGCCAGCAGTCTCCAGTTGGGAAACACCATATATTTT.